This TCR beta chain comes out of a study of CD8 T cells in Susac syndrome. General study points: The number of individuals included in the study's TCR sequencing and HLA analysis was acknowledged as relatively small.

This clonotype was seen once. Its antigen is not known. Sequencing targeted TCR beta in blood CD8+ and CD4+ T cells. Reverse transcription of roughly 0.5 to 1 ug RNA was performed with random hexamers. The method of amplification for TCR beta CDR3 was immunoSEQ multiplex PCR, covering 54 Vbeta and 13 Jbeta. TCRdb used MiXCR to reprocess the immunoSEQ multiplex PCR reads, holding one entry per CDR3 protein. The data contain around 200,000 distinct CDR3 sequences, 90% to 95% of them singletons. The V and J ends lost 4 bases and 4 bases, in that order; junction bases with no gene match: 7. CDR1 and CDR2 from the germline V gene are SQVTM and ANQGSEA. This CDR3 is 14 amino acids long.

This sequence was found in a human donor in good health. The chain recombines TRBV29-1 with TRBJ2-3, with 8 bases matching TRBD2. Material: CD4+ T cells from PBMCs. CDR3 in amino acids: CSVGGLEGPDTQYF. DNA for the CDR3: TGCAGCGTTGGGGGACTAGAAGGGCCAGATACGCAGTATTTT.